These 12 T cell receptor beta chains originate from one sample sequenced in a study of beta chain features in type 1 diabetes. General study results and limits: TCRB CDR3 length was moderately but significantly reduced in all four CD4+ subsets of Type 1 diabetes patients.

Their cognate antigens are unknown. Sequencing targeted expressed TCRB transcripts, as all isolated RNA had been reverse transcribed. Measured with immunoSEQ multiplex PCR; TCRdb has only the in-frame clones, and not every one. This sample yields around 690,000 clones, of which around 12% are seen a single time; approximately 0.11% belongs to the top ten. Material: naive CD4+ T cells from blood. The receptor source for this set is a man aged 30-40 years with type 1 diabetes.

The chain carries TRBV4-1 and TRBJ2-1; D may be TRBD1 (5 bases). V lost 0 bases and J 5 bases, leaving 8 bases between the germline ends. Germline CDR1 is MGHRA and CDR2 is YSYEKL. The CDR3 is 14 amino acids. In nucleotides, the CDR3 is TGCGCCAGCAGCCAAGAGGAACAGGACAATGAGCAGTTCTTC. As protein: CASSQEEQDNEQFF.

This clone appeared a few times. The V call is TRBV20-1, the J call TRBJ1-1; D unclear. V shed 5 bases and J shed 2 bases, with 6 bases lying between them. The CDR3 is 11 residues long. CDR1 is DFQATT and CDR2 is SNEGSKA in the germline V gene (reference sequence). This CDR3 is CSASHNTEAFF. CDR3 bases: TGCAGTGCTTCACACAACACTGAAGCTTTCTTT.

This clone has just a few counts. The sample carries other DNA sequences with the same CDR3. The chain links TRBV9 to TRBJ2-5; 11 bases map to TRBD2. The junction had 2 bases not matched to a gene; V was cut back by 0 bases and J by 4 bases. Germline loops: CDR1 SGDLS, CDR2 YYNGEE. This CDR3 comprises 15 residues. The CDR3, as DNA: TGTGCCAGCAGCGTAGGGCTAGCGGGGGGAGAGACCCAGTACTTC. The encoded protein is CASSVGLAGGETQYF.

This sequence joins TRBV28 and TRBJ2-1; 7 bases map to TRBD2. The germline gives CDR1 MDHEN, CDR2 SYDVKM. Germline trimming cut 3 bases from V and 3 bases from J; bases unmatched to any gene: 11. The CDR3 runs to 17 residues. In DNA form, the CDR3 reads TGTGCCAGCAGTTTCAGTTATGGCGGGGGTGACTACAATGAGCAGTTCTTC. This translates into CASSFSYGGGDYNEQFF.

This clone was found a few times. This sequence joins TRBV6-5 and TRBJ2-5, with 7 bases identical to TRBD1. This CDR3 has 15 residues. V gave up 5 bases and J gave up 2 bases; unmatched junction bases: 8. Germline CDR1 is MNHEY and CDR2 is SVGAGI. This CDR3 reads CASSPGDSRQETQYF. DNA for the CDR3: TGTGCCAGCAGTCCCGGGGACAGTCGTCAAGAGACCCAGTACTTC.

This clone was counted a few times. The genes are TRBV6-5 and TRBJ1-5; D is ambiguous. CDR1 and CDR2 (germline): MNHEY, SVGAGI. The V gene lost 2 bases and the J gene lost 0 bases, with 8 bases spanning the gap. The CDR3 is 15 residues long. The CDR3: CASSYRGVSNQPQHF. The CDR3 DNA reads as TGTGCCAGCAGTTACCGAGGAGTTAGCAATCAGCCCCAGCATTTT.

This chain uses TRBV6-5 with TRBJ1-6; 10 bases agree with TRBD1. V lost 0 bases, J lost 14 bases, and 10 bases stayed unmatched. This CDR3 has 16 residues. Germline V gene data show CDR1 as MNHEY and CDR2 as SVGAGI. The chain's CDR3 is CASSYSFGDRGWALHF. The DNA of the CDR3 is TGTGCCAGCAGTTACTCCTTTGGGGACAGGGGCTGGGCCCTCCACTTT.

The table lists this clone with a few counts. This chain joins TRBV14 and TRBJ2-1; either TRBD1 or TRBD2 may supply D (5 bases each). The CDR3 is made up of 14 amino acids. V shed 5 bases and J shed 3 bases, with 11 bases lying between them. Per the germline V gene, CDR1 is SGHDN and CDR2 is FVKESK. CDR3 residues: CASSWGFRYNEQFF. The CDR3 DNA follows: TGTGCCAGCAGCTGGGGGTTCCGCTACAATGAGCAGTTCTTC.

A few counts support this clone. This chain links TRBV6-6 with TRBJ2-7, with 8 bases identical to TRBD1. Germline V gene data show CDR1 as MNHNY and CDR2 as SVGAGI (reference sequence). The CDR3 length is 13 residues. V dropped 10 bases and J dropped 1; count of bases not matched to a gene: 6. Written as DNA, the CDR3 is TGTGCCACCCAACAGGGGGTTTCCTACGAGCAGTACTTC. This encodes CATQQGVSYEQYF.

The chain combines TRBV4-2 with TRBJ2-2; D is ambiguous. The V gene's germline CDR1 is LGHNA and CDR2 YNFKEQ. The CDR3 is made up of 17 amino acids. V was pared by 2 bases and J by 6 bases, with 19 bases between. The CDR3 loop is CASSQKAEGAGAGELFF. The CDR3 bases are TGTGCCAGCAGCCAAAAGGCGGAAGGAGCAGGCGCCGGGGAGCTGTTTTTT.

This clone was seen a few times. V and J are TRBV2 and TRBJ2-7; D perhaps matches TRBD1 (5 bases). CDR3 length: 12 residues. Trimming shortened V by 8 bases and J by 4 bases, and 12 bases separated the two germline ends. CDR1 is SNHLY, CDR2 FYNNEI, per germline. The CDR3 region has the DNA TGTGCCAGCGGGATTACAGGTTACGAGCAGTACTTC. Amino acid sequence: CASGITGYEQYF.

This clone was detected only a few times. Written as DNA, the CDR3 is TGTGCCAGCAGCTTAGCGGGCGGTCAGCCCCAGCATTTT. Protein: CASSLAGGQPQHF. The gene calls are TRBV7-2 and TRBJ1-5; the D is unclear. Germline CDR1 is SGHTA and CDR2 is FQGNSA. V was shortened by 0 bases and J by 6 bases, with 6 bases between the two germline ends. The CDR3 length is 13 residues.